The next 10 T cell receptor beta chains were all read from a single sample in a study of blood T cells in healthy people across ages. A second roughly 7 to 11 cycle PCR used barcoded and J-beta primers. TCRdb analysed the 5' RACE reads with MiXCR anew, one entry per CDR3 protein. There are some 1,500,000 distinct CDR3 sequences in the sample; roughly 43% occur only once, and about 4% lies in the top ten. The sample taken for sequencing was blood. The receptors shown here come from a woman aged 18-29 years in good health.

This chain uses TRBV2 with TRBJ2-4, with D maybe TRBD2 (6 bases). Germline CDR1 reads SNHLY; CDR2 reads FYNNEI. There are 12 residues in the CDR3. V shed 8 bases and J shed 7 bases, with 12 bases lying between them. CDR3 sequence reads: CASRLGGNIQYF. CDR3 DNA: TGTGCCAGCCGACTTGGAGGGAACATTCAGTACTTC.

The rearrangement uses TRBV7-8 and TRBJ1-2; D is ambiguous. V was shortened by 1 base and J by 5 bases, with 11 bases between the two germline ends. Looked up from germline, CDR1 is SGHVS and CDR2 is FQNEAQ. This CDR3 is 14 amino acids long. The CDR3 coding sequence is TGTGCCAGCAGCTTAGTGTCAGGATATTATGGCTACACCTTC. This gives the protein CASSLVSGYYGYTF.

There are many counts of this clonotype. The genes are TRBV12-3 or TRBV12-4 and TRBJ2-1, with a tentative D call TRBD1 (6 bases). The V and J ends lost 1 base and 4 bases respectively, with 11 bases between them. The CDR3 covers 15 residues. CDR3 sequence: CASSLGGTPYNEQFF. The CDR3 DNA reads TGTGCCAGCAGTTTAGGGGGGACACCATACAATGAGCAGTTCTTC.

This clonotype occurred many times. The chain uses TRBV2 and TRBJ2-5; 9 bases are shared with TRBD1. CDR1 is SNHLY, CDR2 FYNNEI, per germline. This CDR3 comprises 14 residues. Trimming took 5 bases from V and 4 from J; bases not matched to a gene: 5. The CDR3 loop reads CASSPGTGLETQYF. The CDR3 region has the DNA TGTGCCAGCAGTCCCGGGACAGGGCTAGAGACCCAGTACTTC.

The V and J genes are TRBV7-2 and TRBJ1-6, with TRBD1 matching over 8 bases. The germline V gene has CDR1 SGHTA and CDR2 FQGNSA. The CDR3 totals 14 residues. The J segment lost 11 bases and the V segment lost 4 bases, leaving 7 bases of the junction unmatched. The CDR3 sequence is CASSSRQGIAPLHF. The DNA for the CDR3 is TGTGCCAGCAGCTCACGACAGGGGATAGCACCCCTCCACTTT.

CDR3 DNA: TGTGCCAGCAGTGATTGGGCCGCTAACTATGGCTACACCTTC. It yields the protein CASSDWAANYGYTF. The chain joins TRBV2 to TRBJ1-2; no definite D call. The CDR3 is 14 amino acids. V shed 3 bases and J shed 0 bases, with 8 bases lying between them. The germline V gene encodes CDR1 SNHLY and CDR2 FYNNEI.

The chain recombines TRBV21-1 with TRBJ2-5; the D call TRBD2 from the table was never checked on the DNA. TRBV21-1 is flagged as a pseudogene. The CDR3 extends over 15 amino acids. Written as DNA, the CDR3 is TGTGCCAGCAGTCCGGGGCCCAGCTCCTACAATGAACAGTACTTC. It yields the protein CASSPGPSSYNEQYF.

The chain combines TRBV2 with TRBJ1-2; D may be TRBD1 (6 bases). The CDR3 runs 17 residues. The V end was cut by 2 bases, the J end by 5 bases, with 21 bases between. The germline V gene encodes CDR1 SNHLY and CDR2 FYNNEI. CDR3 DNA sequence: TGTGCCAGCAGTGAAATAATCGGGGGGCCAAGAGATTATGGCTACACCTTC. Translation: CASSEIIGGPRDYGYTF.

This clonotype was counted a few times. The chain links TRBV6-1 to TRBJ2-3; 8 nucleotides align to TRBD1. The CDR3 extends over 13 amino acids. V was clipped by 6 bases and J by 5 bases; unmatched bases: 4. Germline CDR1 is MNHNS and CDR2 is SASEGT. This chain's CDR3 is CASRGQGVDTQYF. The CDR3 region has the DNA TGTGCCAGCAGAGGACAGGGAGTAGATACGCAGTATTTT.

The chain carries TRBV27 and TRBJ2-7; no firm D call. CDR3 length: 17 amino acids. The germline V and J ends were trimmed by 7 bases and 5 bases, with 27 bases remaining between them. Germline V gene data show CDR1 as MNHEY and CDR2 as SMNVEV (reference sequence). CDR3 residues: CASKSFYRTEVRDEQYF. The CDR3 coding sequence is TGTGCCAGCAAGTCCTTTTATCGTACAGAGGTCCGGGACGAGCAGTACTTC.